This T cell receptor beta chain was documented in a study of beta chain features in type 1 diabetes. On this clone: Its antigen is still unknown. The same CDR3 also results from other DNA sequences found in this sample.

Expressed TCRB transcripts were sequenced because the isolated RNA had all been reverse transcribed beforehand. Sequencing was performed with immunoSEQ multiplex PCR; in TCRdb, only in-frame clones are kept and a portion is missing. This table holds 250,000 to 300,000 clones, around 25% found once. The CDR3 is 11 amino acids. V was cut by 4 bases and J by 5 bases, with 8 bases left in between. CDR1 GTSNPN and CDR2 SVGIG come from the germline V gene (reference sequence). Study-wide results and caveats: For cells with high TCR expression, cDNA sequencing could yield over-representation. Among all four CD4+ subsets, Type 1 diabetes patients had TCRB CDR3s that were moderately but significantly shorter.

CD45RO/CCR7/CD25/CD127/CD95/CD27 separated CD4+ naive, central memory, regulatory and stem cell-like memory cells by sorting. The chain uses TRBV30 and TRBJ2-5, with a tentative D call TRBD2 (5 bases). The sequenced sample was naive CD4+ T cells from blood. This TCR was recovered from a woman aged 30 to 39 with type 1 diabetes. CDR3 residues: CAWTGGETQYF. For the CDR3, the DNA is TGTGCCTGGACGGGCGGGGAGACCCAGTACTTC.